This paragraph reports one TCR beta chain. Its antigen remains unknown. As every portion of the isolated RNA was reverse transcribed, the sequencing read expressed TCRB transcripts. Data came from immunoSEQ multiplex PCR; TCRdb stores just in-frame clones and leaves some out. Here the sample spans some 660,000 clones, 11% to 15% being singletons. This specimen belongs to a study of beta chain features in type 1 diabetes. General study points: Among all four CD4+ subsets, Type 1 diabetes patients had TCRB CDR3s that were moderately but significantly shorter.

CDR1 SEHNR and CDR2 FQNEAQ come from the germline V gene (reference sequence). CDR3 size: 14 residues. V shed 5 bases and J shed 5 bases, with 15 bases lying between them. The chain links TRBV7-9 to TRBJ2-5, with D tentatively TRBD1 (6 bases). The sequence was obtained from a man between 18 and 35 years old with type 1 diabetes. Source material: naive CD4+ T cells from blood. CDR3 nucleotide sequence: TGTGCCAGCAGCCAAGGACAGACCAGGGAGACCCAGTACTTC. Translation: CASSQGQTRETQYF.